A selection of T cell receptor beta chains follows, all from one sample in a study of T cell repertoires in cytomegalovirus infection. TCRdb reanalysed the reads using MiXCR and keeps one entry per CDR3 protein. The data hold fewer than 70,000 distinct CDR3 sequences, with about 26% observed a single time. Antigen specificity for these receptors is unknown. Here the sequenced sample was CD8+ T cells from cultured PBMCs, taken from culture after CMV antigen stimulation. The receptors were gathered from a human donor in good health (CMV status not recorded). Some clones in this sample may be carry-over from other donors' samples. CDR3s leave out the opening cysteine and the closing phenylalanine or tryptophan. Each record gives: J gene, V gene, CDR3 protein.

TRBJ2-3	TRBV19	ASSIRGADFTDTQY
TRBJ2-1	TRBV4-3	ASSQDGVDRAYNEQF
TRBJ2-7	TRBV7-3	ASSLSGVREQY
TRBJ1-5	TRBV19	ASSPRQGRGQPQH
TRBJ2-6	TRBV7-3	ASSHGTEAGGANVLT
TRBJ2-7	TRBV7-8	ASSLGPAGEQC
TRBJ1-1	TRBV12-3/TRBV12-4	ASRGQGNTEAF
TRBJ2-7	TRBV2	ASSEYRSSYEQY
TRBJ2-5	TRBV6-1	ASSGLAGPDQETQY
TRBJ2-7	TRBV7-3	ASSLIGGPYEQY
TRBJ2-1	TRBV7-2	ASSLALVVIYNEQF
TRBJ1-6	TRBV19	ASSIGTPTGNSPLH
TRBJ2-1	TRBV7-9	ASSPPRGLSSYNEQF
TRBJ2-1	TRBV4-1	ASSQDSGSMDEQF
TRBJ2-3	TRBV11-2	ASSSGLRTTDTQY
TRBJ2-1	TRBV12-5	ASGWGQGSYNEQF
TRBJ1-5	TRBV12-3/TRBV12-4	ASSLNRRDNQPQH
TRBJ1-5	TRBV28	ASSSRTDNGQPQH
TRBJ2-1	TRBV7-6	ASSPPSYNEQF
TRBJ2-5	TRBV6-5	ASSYGRGETQY
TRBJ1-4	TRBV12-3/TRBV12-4	ASSPREEFGEKLF
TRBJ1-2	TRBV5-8	ASSFRQGISYGYT
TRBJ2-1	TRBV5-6	ASSWATRYNEQF
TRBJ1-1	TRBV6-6	ASSEGQNTEAF
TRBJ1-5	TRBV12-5	ASHPGLINQPQH
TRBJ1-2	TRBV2	ASSPVGEKLNYGYT
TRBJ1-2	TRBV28	ASRPGTGGGYGYT
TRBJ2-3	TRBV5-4	ASSIATGLLTDTQY
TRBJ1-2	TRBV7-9	ASSSPGGLGANYGYT
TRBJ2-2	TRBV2	ASSEWLSRELF
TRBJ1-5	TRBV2	ASSERAVDSNQPQH
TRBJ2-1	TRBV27	ASASASSYNEQF
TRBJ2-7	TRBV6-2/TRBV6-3	ASGLAGLNYEQY
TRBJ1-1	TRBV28	ASSSPSVETGPGLAEAF